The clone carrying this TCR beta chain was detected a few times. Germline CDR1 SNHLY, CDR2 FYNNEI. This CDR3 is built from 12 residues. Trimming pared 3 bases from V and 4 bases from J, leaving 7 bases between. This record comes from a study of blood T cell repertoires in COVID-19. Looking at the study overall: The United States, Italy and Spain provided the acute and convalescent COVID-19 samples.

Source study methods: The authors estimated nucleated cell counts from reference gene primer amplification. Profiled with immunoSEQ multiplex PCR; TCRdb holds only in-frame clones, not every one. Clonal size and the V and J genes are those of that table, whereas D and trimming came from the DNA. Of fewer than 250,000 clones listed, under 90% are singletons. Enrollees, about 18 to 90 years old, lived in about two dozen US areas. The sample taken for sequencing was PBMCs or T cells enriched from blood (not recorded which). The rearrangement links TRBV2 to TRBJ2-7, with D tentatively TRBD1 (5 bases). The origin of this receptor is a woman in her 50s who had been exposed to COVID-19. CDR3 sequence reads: CASSDREYEQYF. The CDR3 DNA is TGTGCCAGCAGTGACAGGGAATACGAGCAGTACTTC.